The clone carrying this TCR beta chain has only a few counts. Its antigen is not identified. This record comes from a study of T-cell memory formation after mild COVID-19. Across the whole study: TCR clustering was largely donor specific.

Overall study findings and caveats: CD4/CD8 balance characterized clones contracting day 15 to 85, and CD4+ skew characterized later expanders.

V was shortened by 1 base and J by 2 bases, with 9 bases between the two germline ends. CDR1 and CDR2 from the germline V gene are LGHNA and YNFKEQ. The CDR3 loop spans 15 amino acids. TCRdb re-called the 5' RACE reads with MiXCR, one entry per CDR3 protein. The sample consists of approximately 450,000 distinct CDR3 sequences, about 20% of them appearing once. Sequencing was done on a sample of PBMCs or a T cell subset sorted from them (not recorded which). The TCR sequence derives from an adult woman who had mild COVID-19 (a few samples of this study predate the infection). Cell type and time point are not known. V usage is TRBV4-2 and J usage is TRBJ2-1; D is uncertain. For the CDR3, the DNA is TGTGCCAGCAGCCAAGGAGATCTAGCCTACAATGAGCAGTTCTTC. The encoded protein is CASSQGDLAYNEQFF.